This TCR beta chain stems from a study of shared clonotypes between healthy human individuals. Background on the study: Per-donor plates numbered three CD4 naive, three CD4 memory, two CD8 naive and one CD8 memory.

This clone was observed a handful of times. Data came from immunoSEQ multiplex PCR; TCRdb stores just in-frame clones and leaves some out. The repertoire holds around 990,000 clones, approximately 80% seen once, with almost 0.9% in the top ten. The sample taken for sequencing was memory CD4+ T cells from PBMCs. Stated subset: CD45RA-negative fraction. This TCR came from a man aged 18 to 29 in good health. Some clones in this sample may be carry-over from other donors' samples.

Here the CDR3 reads CASSLDLSGSMFF. The CDR3 bases are TGTGCCAGCAGCTTAGATTTGAGCGGGAGTATGTTCTTC. The chain links TRBV11-3 to TRBJ2-1, with 8 nucleotides matching TRBD2. Looked up from germline, CDR1 is SGHNT and CDR2 is YENEEA. This CDR3 region has 13 residues. The J segment lost 15 bases and the V segment lost 0 bases, leaving 7 bases of the junction unmatched.